The clone carrying this T cell receptor beta chain was recorded a few times. What it recognizes is unknown. This record belongs to a study of response to subunit inactivated influenza vaccine. Regarding the study as a whole: The authors put forward the suggestion that each seasonal influenza vaccination may bring in only a limited number of new T cells.

Each CDR3 protein is one row after TCRdb ran MiXCR on the RT-PCR reads. The sample has fewer than 650,000 distinct CDR3 sequences; over 10% are singletons. The germline CDR1 and CDR2 sequences are MNHEY and SVGEGT. Trimming at V came to 5 bases and at J to 3 bases, leaving 9 bases not matched to a gene. The CDR3 extends over 15 amino acids. This receptor was identified in a man between 45 and 60 years old who received an inactivated influenza vaccine. This chain joins TRBV6-2 or TRBV6-3 and TRBJ2-7; 8 positions match TRBD1. The sample was PBMCs from blood, taken more than 35 days after vaccination. CDR3 loop: CASSQTGQGYYEQYF. DNA for the CDR3: TGTGCCAGCAGTCAGACTGGACAGGGATACTACGAGCAGTACTTC.